These 28 T cell receptor beta chains share one sample of origin, sequenced in a study of T-cell reconstitution after alpha-beta-depleted transplantation in children. A TCRbeta library incorporating unique molecular identifiers was prepared. TCRdb recomputed calls from the PCR reads with MiXCR, one row per CDR3 protein. The table has 200,000 to 250,000 distinct CDR3 sequences, roughly 9% seen once. The input for sequencing was PBMCs from the stem cell graft donor, taken from the stem cell graft. Receptors were obtained from a human donor who donated a stem cell graft to a child with acute lymphoblastic leukemia.

This clonotype was seen more than once but under ten times. The chain employs TRBV7-9 and TRBJ1-4; 10 positions agree with TRBD1. Per germline, CDR1 SEHNR and CDR2 FQNEAQ (reference sequence). The J segment lost 8 bases and the V segment lost 3 bases, leaving 12 bases of the junction unmatched. This CDR3 spans 17 amino acids. The CDR3 loop is CASSLLPVGQGIEKLFF. The CDR3 region has the DNA TGTGCCAGCAGCTTGTTGCCGGTGGGACAGGGGATCGAAAAACTGTTTTTT.

This clonotype showed up many times. J is TRBJ2-2 and V is TRBV6-5; D call uncertain. The CDR3 covers 13 residues. The ends were cut back, 3 bases at V and 4 bases at J, with 6 bases in the middle. From germline, CDR1 is MNHEY and CDR2 SVGAGI. CDR3 sequence (DNA): TGTGCCAGCAGTTATCCGGGCACCGGGGAGCTGTTTTTT. It encodes CASSYPGTGELFF.

This clonotype was detected a few times. This sequence joins TRBV7-9 and TRBJ2-3; the D is unclear. Germline V gene sequence: CDR1 SEHNR, CDR2 FQNEAQ (reference sequence). CDR3 length equals 15 residues. V gave up 5 bases and J gave up 0 bases, with 12 bases separating them. CDR3 in amino acids: CASSARAFSTDTQYF. The CDR3 region has the DNA TGTGCCAGCAGCGCCCGGGCATTTAGCACAGATACGCAGTATTTT. Combining the CDR3 with reference TRBV7-9 and TRBJ2-3 gives the whole variable domain DTGVSQNPRHKITKRGQNVTFRCDPISEHNRLYWYRQTLGQGPEFLTYFQNEAQLEKSRLLSDRFSAERPKGSFSTLEIQRTEQGDSAMYLCASSARAFSTDTQYFGPGTRLTVL.

The chain carries TRBV5-6 and TRBJ2-2, with 7 bases aligning to TRBD1. Germline CDR1 reads SGHDT; CDR2 reads YYEEEE. This CDR3 region has 14 residues. V lost 2 bases to trimming and J lost 4 bases; unmatched junction nucleotides: 2. The CDR3 nucleotides read TGTGCCAGCAGCTTCTACAGGGGCACCGGGGAGCTGTTTTTT. It is translated as CASSFYRGTGELFF.

The rearrangement links TRBV3-1 to TRBJ1-5; possible D gene TRBD1, 5 bases. This CDR3 contains 14 residues. Trimming pared 5 bases from V and 4 bases from J, leaving 12 bases between. Germline CDR1 LGHDT, CDR2 YNNKEL (reference sequence). This CDR3 reads CASSSDTLNQPQHF. CDR3 DNA sequence: TGTGCCAGCAGCTCGGACACGTTGAATCAGCCCCAGCATTTT.

This rearrangement joins TRBV5-4 to TRBJ2-5, with 12 bases matching TRBD2. This CDR3 has 16 residues. From germline, CDR1 is SGHNT and CDR2 YYREEE (reference sequence). V lost 0 bases, J lost 4 bases, and 4 bases stayed unmatched. CDR3 residues: CASSLELAGGPETQYF. The CDR3 DNA reads TGTGCCAGCAGCTTGGAACTAGCGGGGGGCCCAGAGACCCAGTACTTC.

The table lists this clonotype with many counts. The chain recombines TRBV11-2 with TRBJ1-4; D unclear. The germline CDR1 and CDR2 sequences are SGHAT and FQNNGV. There are 13 residues in the CDR3. Trimming shortened V by 5 bases and J by 4 bases, and 8 bases separated the two germline ends. The CDR3 coding sequence is TGTGCCAGCAGCCCAGGCCATAATGAAAAACTGTTTTTT. Translated, it gives CASSPGHNEKLFF.

This clonotype appeared many times. The chain combines TRBV7-2 with TRBJ2-7, with 8 bases identical to TRBD2. The trim removed 5 bases at V and 4 bases at J, leaving 7 bases unmatched. The CDR3 has 14 amino acids. Germline CDR1 SGHTA, CDR2 FQGNSA. CDR3 DNA sequence: TGTGCCAGCAGCCGGGGGGGGACTAGTTACGAGCAGTACTTC. This gives the protein CASSRGGTSYEQYF.

V and J are TRBV4-3 and TRBJ2-4; D unclear. Trimming pared 0 bases from V and 6 bases from J, leaving 12 bases between. CDR3 size: 15 residues. From germline, CDR1 is LGHNA and CDR2 YSLEER. CDR3: CASSQEDNRGNIQYF. As DNA, the CDR3 is TGCGCCAGCAGCCAAGAAGACAACCGAGGAAACATTCAGTACTTC.

This clonotype was observed many times. The chain has TRBV11-2 and TRBJ2-7; tentative D call: TRBD2 (6 bases). Trimming took off 2 bases at V and 2 bases at J, with 10 bases between the two ends. The CDR3 consists of 14 residues. Germline CDR1 is SGHAT and CDR2 is FQNNGV. The CDR3 nucleotides are TGTGCCAGCAGCTTATACGGGGGTACCTACGAGCAGTACTTC. Translation gives CASSLYGGTYEQYF.

V usage is TRBV29-1 and J usage is TRBJ1-1; 8 bases fit TRBD1. Losses at the gene ends were 6 bases for V and 0 bases for J; bases not matched to a gene: 3. This CDR3 spans 13 amino acids. From germline, CDR1 is SQVTM and CDR2 ANQGSEA. The CDR3 sequence: CSVQTGVNTEAFF. In nucleotides, the CDR3 is TGCAGCGTCCAGACAGGGGTGAACACTGAAGCTTTCTTT.

A word on this clonotype: A much larger clone sits a single nucleotide away, making a read error possible. The CDR3 DNA is TGCGCCAGCAGGGCGGTGGTCGGGGCCTACTCTGGAAACACCATATATTTT. It encodes CASRAVVGAYSGNTIYF. The chain links TRBV5-1 to TRBJ1-3, with D perhaps matching TRBD1 (5 bases). V lost 5 bases, J lost 0 bases, and 18 bases lay in between. CDR3 length equals 17 residues. Looked up from germline, CDR1 is SGHRS and CDR2 is YFSETQ. Full variable domain (rest looked up from reference TRBV5-1 and TRBJ1-3): KAGVTQTPRYLIKTRGQQVTLSCSPISGHRSVSWYQQTPGQGLQFLFEYFSETQRNKGNFPGRFSGRQFSNSRSEMNVSTLELGDSALYLCASRAVVGAYSGNTIYFGEGSWLTVV.

This clonotype was counted many times. V gene TRBV7-2 combines with J gene TRBJ1-6; maybe TRBD1 (5 bases). The CDR3 consists of 13 residues. The germline CDR1 and CDR2 sequences are SGHTA and FQGNSA. The CDR3 DNA follows: TGTGGCGGCAGCCTTTCCGGGGGTTCACCCCTCCACTTT. Its translation is CGGSLSGGSPLHF.

The chain links TRBV5-1 to TRBJ2-3, with TRBD1 matching 8 bases. Germline values: CDR1 SGHRS, CDR2 YFSETQ. The J segment lost 4 bases and the V segment lost 4 bases, leaving 5 bases of the junction unmatched. The CDR3 runs 14 residues. This CDR3 reads CASSQGAAADTQYF. The CDR3 DNA reads TGCGCCAGCAGCCAGGGGGCCGCTGCAGATACGCAGTATTTT. Full variable domain (rest looked up from reference TRBV5-1 and TRBJ2-3): KAGVTQTPRYLIKTRGQQVTLSCSPISGHRSVSWYQQTPGQGLQFLFEYFSETQRNKGNFPGRFSGRQFSNSRSEMNVSTLELGDSALYLCASSQGAAADTQYFGPGTRLTVL.

This clonotype was seen ten or more times. This chain connects TRBV6-5 to TRBJ2-3; TRBD1 or TRBD2 may be the D gene (5 bases each). Trimming took off 6 bases at V and 2 bases at J, with 24 bases between the two ends. The length of the CDR3 is 18 residues. Germline loops: CDR1 MNHEY, CDR2 SVGAGI. Here the CDR3 DNA reads TGTGCCAGCAGGCAACGGCGCGAGGGGCGGGTGATCACAGATACGCAGTATTTT. Protein: CASRQRREGRVITDTQYF.

The rearrangement links TRBV4-2 to TRBJ1-4; 9 positions agree with TRBD1. J gave up 0 bases and V 4 bases, and 6 bases lay outside the gene matches. Per germline, CDR1 LGHNA and CDR2 YNFKEQ. This CDR3 is built from 17 residues. The CDR3 reads CASSRGQGFATNEKLFF. The DNA for the CDR3 is TGTGCCAGCAGCCGAGGACAGGGGTTCGCAACTAATGAAAAACTGTTTTTT.

The V call is TRBV12-3 or TRBV12-4, the J call TRBJ1-1; TRBD1 matches at 9 bases. This CDR3 comprises 14 residues. Unmatched junction bases numbered 3, after V lost 4 bases and J lost 3 bases. The CDR3 DNA reads as TGTGCCAGCAGTTCGGGACAGGGTGACACTGAAGCTTTCTTT. Amino acids: CASSSGQGDTEAFF.

This clonotype showed up just a few times. The gene calls are TRBV20-1 and TRBJ2-3; 8 bases align to TRBD1. V shed 3 bases and J 5 bases; nucleotides not matched to a gene: 7. The CDR3 runs to 14 residues. Germline values: CDR1 DFQATT, CDR2 SNEGSKA (reference sequence). The CDR3 nucleotides are TGCAGTGCTAGCCCCAGGACAGGGCAAGATACGCAGTATTTT. This translates into CSASPRTGQDTQYF.

This clonotype occurred a few times. The chain uses TRBV7-9 and TRBJ2-4, with a tentative D call TRBD1 (5 bases). This CDR3 region has 14 residues. CDR1 and CDR2 (germline): SEHNR, FQNEAQ (reference sequence). V shed 1 base and J shed 1 base, with 5 bases lying between them. The CDR3 region has the DNA TGTGCCAGCAGCTTAGAGGGGGCCAAAAACATTCAGTACTTC. Protein sequence: CASSLEGAKNIQYF.

This clonotype appeared many times. V is TRBV12-3 or TRBV12-4 and J is TRBJ1-2; TRBD1 matches 7 bases. The V and J ends lost 3 bases and 5 bases, in that order; junction bases with no gene match: 12. The length of the CDR3 is 16 residues. CDR3 sequence reads: CASSLAGEGAVYGYTF. The DNA for the CDR3 is TGTGCCAGCAGTTTGGCCGGGGAGGGGGCCGTATATGGCTACACCTTC.

V usage is TRBV12-3 or TRBV12-4 and J usage is TRBJ1-5, with D possibly being TRBD1 (6 bases). Trimming shortened V by 3 bases and J by 6 bases, and 21 bases separated the two germline ends. The CDR3 is 17 residues long. The CDR3 DNA sequence: TGTGCCAGCAGTTTTAGCCCAGGGGAGGAGGACGGTCAGCCCCAGCATTTT. Protein: CASSFSPGEEDGQPQHF.

This clonotype was detected only a few times. V usage is TRBV5-1 and J usage is TRBJ2-1, with 13 bases aligning to TRBD2. The V gene's germline CDR1 is SGHRS and CDR2 YFSETQ. Losses at the gene ends were 6 bases for V and 7 bases for J; bases not matched to a gene: 13. This CDR3 has 17 residues. The CDR3 nucleotides are TGCGCCAGCACCCTTCCGACTAGCGGGGGGTCGGGGAATGAGCAGTTCTTC. This gives the protein CASTLPTSGGSGNEQFF.

Ten or more counts support this clonotype. The chain joins TRBV29-1 to TRBJ2-7; D is perhaps TRBD2 (5 bases). With 0 bases removed from V and 4 bases from J, the gap between germline ends came to 10 bases. This CDR3 region has 13 residues. CDR1 is SQVTM, CDR2 ANQGSEA, per germline. CDR3 residues: CSVEEVSGYEQYF. The CDR3 DNA reads TGCAGCGTTGAAGAGGTATCGGGGTACGAGCAGTACTTC.

This clonotype was recorded many times. The V and J genes are TRBV5-6 and TRBJ2-3; 12 nucleotides match TRBD1. Germline CDR1 SGHDT, CDR2 YYEEEE. V trimming: 4 bases; J trimming: 4 bases; junction bases outside the gene matches: 1. The CDR3 is 14 amino acids. The CDR3 nucleotides are TGTGCCAGCAGCGGGACAGGGGGCCCAGATACGCAGTATTTT. As protein: CASSGTGGPDTQYF.

The chain links TRBV5-1 to TRBJ2-5; the D gene is possibly TRBD1 (7 bases). Germline values: CDR1 SGHRS, CDR2 YFSETQ. The CDR3 is 15 residues long. Trimming stripped 4 bases from V and 6 bases from J, with 19 bases between. CDR3 protein: CASSDRQGGRKTQYF. The CDR3 nucleotides are TGCGCCAGCAGCGACAGACAGGGAGGTAGGAAGACCCAGTACTTC.

This clonotype came up a few times. The chain carries TRBV4-2 and TRBJ1-1, with 9 bases fitting TRBD1. With V trimmed by 0 bases and J by 0 bases, 2 bases remained unmatched. The germline V gene has CDR1 LGHNA and CDR2 YNFKEQ. The CDR3 totals 16 residues. This chain's CDR3 is CASSQEGQGMNTEAFF. CDR3 bases: TGTGCCAGCAGCCAAGAGGGACAGGGAATGAACACTGAAGCTTTCTTT.

The CDR3 DNA reads TGTGCCAGCAGCTTAGCGACAGGGGGTAATCAGCCCCAGCATTTT. Protein product: CASSLATGGNQPQHF. The gene calls are TRBV7-2 and TRBJ1-5; 9 nucleotides match TRBD1. After removal of 0 bases from V and 4 bases from J, the junction contained 1 base not matched to a gene. Germline V gives CDR1 SGHTA, CDR2 FQGNSA. CDR3 length: 15 residues.

J is TRBJ1-1 and V is TRBV20-1; D uncertain. The CDR3 extends over 11 amino acids. The V gene's germline CDR1 is DFQATT and CDR2 SNEGSKA (reference sequence). Between the trimmed V and J ends, which lost 6 bases and 1 base, there was a span of 6 bases. For the CDR3, the DNA is TGCAGTGCCCGGAGGAACACTGAAGCTTTCTTT. Residues: CSARRNTEAFF.